A single sample gave rise to the 29 T cell receptor beta chains below, sequenced in a study of blood T cell repertoires in COVID-19. Clones were sequenced by immunoSEQ multiplex PCR, and TCRdb holds only the in-frame ones, with some missing. The table shows around 300,000 clones, with around 87% occurring only once. The source material was PBMCs or T cells enriched from blood (not recorded which). The receptors shown here come from a woman aged 25 to 39 who had recovered from COVID-19.

The CDR3 nucleotides are TGCGCCAGCAGCTTGGGCAATCTCAGGAACACTGAAGCTTTCTTT. Protein product: CASSLGNLRNTEAFF. The chain joins TRBV5-1 to TRBJ1-1; D is unclear. The CDR3 is 15 residues long. CDR1 and CDR2 from the germline V gene are SGHRS and YFSETQ. V was clipped by 0 bases and J by 1 base, with 10 bases between them.

The J gene is TRBJ1-4, the V gene TRBV18; maybe TRBD1 (6 bases). V was trimmed by 5 bases and J by 6 bases, leaving 16 bases between them. Germline CDR1 reads KGHSH; CDR2 reads LQKENI. This CDR3 is built from 15 residues. CDR3 sequence: CASSTYQGIDEKLFF. The CDR3 DNA sequence: TGTGCCAGCTCAACGTACCAGGGGATCGATGAAAAACTGTTTTTT.

This chain links TRBV5-1 with TRBJ2-7; TRBD1 matches 11 bases. The CDR3 extends over 14 amino acids. Germline-derived CDR1 and CDR2 are SGHRS and YFSETQ. With V trimmed by 3 bases and J by 5 bases, 4 bases remained unmatched. This CDR3 is CASSWDRGLNEQYF. For the CDR3, the DNA is TGCGCCAGCAGCTGGGACAGGGGGTTAAACGAGCAGTACTTC.

This clone has only one observation. J is TRBJ2-1 and V is TRBV19, with 8 bases that match TRBD2. CDR3 size: 15 residues. The V segment lost 7 bases and the J segment 7 bases; nucleotides outside the gene matches: 12. Germline V gene data show CDR1 as LNHDA and CDR2 as SQIVND (reference sequence). The CDR3: CASTGRAGGLNEQFF. CDR3 bases: TGTGCCAGTACCGGGAGGGCGGGGGGCTTGAATGAGCAGTTCTTC.

The sample holds one count of this clone. The chain couples TRBV6-5 to TRBJ1-1; 10 nucleotides agree with TRBD1. V trimming: 6 bases; J trimming: 5 bases; junction bases outside the gene matches: 6. CDR3 length: 14 amino acids. CDR1 is MNHEY, CDR2 SVGAGI, per germline. DNA of the CDR3: TGTGCCAGCAGCGCGTTGGGACAGGGGACTGAAGCTTTCTTT. Its translation: CASSALGQGTEAFF.

In its sample, this clone was seen once. Other DNA sequences in this specimen translate into the identical CDR3. This chain links TRBV30 with TRBJ2-7; 7 bases are shared with TRBD2. CDR1 is GTSNPN and CDR2 is SVGIG in the germline V gene (reference sequence). The CDR3 runs to 11 residues. With V trimmed by 2 bases and J by 6 bases, 1 base remained unmatched. CDR3: CAWSWGGEQYF. CDR3 bases: TGTGCCTGGAGTTGGGGGGGCGAGCAGTACTTC.

The chain links TRBV28 to TRBJ1-2; D may be TRBD1 (5 bases). Looked up from germline, CDR1 is MDHEN and CDR2 is SYDVKM. Deletions cut 8 bases from V and 0 bases from J, with 13 bases between. This CDR3 has 14 residues. The CDR3 region has the DNA TGTGCCAGCCGATCGCAGGGTACTAACTATGGCTACACCTTC. Amino acid sequence: CASRSQGTNYGYTF.

The table lists this clone with a few counts. V gene TRBV2 combines with J gene TRBJ1-5; possibly TRBD1 for D (6 bases). This CDR3 region has 15 residues. Deletions cut 4 bases from V and 5 bases from J, with 15 bases between. Germline CDR1 SNHLY, CDR2 FYNNEI. Here the CDR3 DNA reads TGTGCCAGCAGTGCCCTCGGGACACCTTATCAGCCCCAGCATTTT. Protein: CASSALGTPYQPQHF.

The gene calls are TRBV7-6 and TRBJ1-1, with D maybe TRBD1 (6 bases). Trimming took 5 bases from V and 0 from J, leaving 16 bases between them. In germline, CDR1 is SGHVS, CDR2 FNYEAQ. This CDR3 has 16 residues. CDR3 nucleotides: TGTGCCAGCAGCCTTCTACAGGGATTGTTGAACACTGAAGCTTTCTTT. Translating it yields CASSLLQGLLNTEAFF.

The chain combines TRBV19 with TRBJ2-7, with D perhaps matching TRBD2 (5 bases). The CDR3 covers 14 residues. V dropped 2 bases and J dropped 2 bases, with 10 bases sitting between them. Germline CDR1 LNHDA, CDR2 SQIVND (reference sequence). CDR3 sequence (DNA): TGTGCCAGTAGTATAAATTCCGGGGCCTACGAGCAGTACTTC. As protein: CASSINSGAYEQYF.

The chain couples TRBV7-2 to TRBJ2-3, with a possible D match to TRBD1 (6 bases). Trimming removed 5 bases from V and 1 base from J, with 13 bases in between. This CDR3 spans 15 amino acids. CDR1 and CDR2 from the germline V gene are SGHTA and FQGNSA. In DNA form, the CDR3 reads TGTGCCAGCAGCCTTACAGCAGGGGGCACAGATACGCAGTATTTT. It encodes CASSLTAGGTDTQYF.

This chain links TRBV19 with TRBJ1-2; a weak D match, TRBD1 (6 bases). The CDR3 loop spans 18 amino acids. V was pared by 2 bases and J by 1 base, with 20 bases between. Germline CDR1 and CDR2: LNHDA and SQIVND (reference sequence). The CDR3 loop reads CASSISGTKLTFNYGYTF. CDR3 DNA sequence: TGTGCCAGTAGTATATCCGGGACAAAGTTGACATTTAACTATGGCTACACCTTC.

V is TRBV29-1 and J is TRBJ1-2; 8 nucleotides line up with TRBD1. CDR1 and CDR2 from the germline V gene are SQVTM and ANQGSEA. The CDR3 consists of 13 residues. V gave up 7 bases and J gave up 7 bases; unmatched junction bases: 11. This CDR3 reads CSARDRSKGGYTF. CDR3 nucleotides: TGCAGCGCCCGGGACAGGTCGAAGGGTGGCTACACCTTC.

V usage is TRBV10-2 and J usage is TRBJ2-1; D call uncertain. Per germline, CDR1 WSHSY and CDR2 SAAADI. With 3 bases removed from V and 4 bases from J, the gap between germline ends came to 10 bases. The CDR3 totals 14 residues. The CDR3: CASSEVNRYNEQFF. In nucleotides, the CDR3 is TGCGCCAGCAGTGAAGTAAACAGATACAATGAGCAGTTCTTC.

The chain combines TRBV12-3 or TRBV12-4 with TRBJ1-1; D is ambiguous. Trimming took 1 base from V and 8 from J, leaving 5 bases between them. This CDR3 has 11 residues. CDR3 DNA: TGTGCCAGCAGTTTAGGGCCAGAAGCTTTCTTT. Residues: CASSLGPEAFF.

The chain has TRBV11-1 and TRBJ2-7, with 10 bases that match TRBD2. Germline V gene lookup returns CDR1 SGHAT and CDR2 FQDESV (reference sequence). Trimming took 4 bases from V and 1 from J; bases not matched to a gene: 4. The CDR3 spans 15 residues. In DNA form, the CDR3 reads TGTGCCAGCAGCTCCTGGACTAGCGGATCCTACGAGCAGTACTTC. This gives the protein CASSSWTSGSYEQYF. The variable domain in full, with the rest retrieved from reference TRBV11-1 and TRBJ2-7, is EAEVAQSPRYKITEKSQAVAFWCDPISGHATLYWYRQILGQGPELLVQFQDESVVDDSQLPKDRFSAERLKGVDSTLKIQPAELGDSAMYLCASSSWTSGSYEQYFGPGTRLTVT.

This sequence joins TRBV19 and TRBJ1-6; 7 positions match TRBD1. V shed 6 bases, J shed 0 bases, and the junction held 8 bases outside the gene matches. The CDR3 runs 17 residues. The germline CDR1 and CDR2 sequences are LNHDA and SQIVND (reference sequence). CDR3 sequence reads: CASRRGQQSSYNSPLHF. In DNA, the CDR3 is TGTGCCAGTAGAAGGGGACAGCAGAGCTCCTATAATTCACCCCTCCACTTT. The full variable domain, its missing parts supplied by reference TRBV19 and TRBJ1-6, is DGGITQSPKYLFRKEGQNVTLSCEQNLNHDAMYWYRQDPGQGLRLIYYSQIVNDFQKGDIAEGYSVSREKKESFPLTVTSAQKNPTAFYLCASRRGQQSSYNSPLHFGNGTRLTVT.

The CDR3 region is CATSDLRGGGYNEQFF. CDR3 bases: TGTGCCACCAGTGATTTGCGCGGGGGAGGCTACAATGAGCAGTTCTTC. The chain joins TRBV24-1 to TRBJ2-1, with TRBD2 identical over 7 bases. The CDR3 covers 16 residues. The trim removed 0 bases at V and 3 bases at J, leaving 4 bases unmatched. Germline CDR1 reads KGHDR; CDR2 reads SFDVKD.

J is TRBJ2-3 and V is TRBV19; D may be TRBD1 (5 bases). The CDR3 contains 14 residues. Trimming cost V 5 bases and J 2 bases, with 11 bases left between them. Germline-derived CDR1 and CDR2 are LNHDA and SQIVND (reference sequence). CDR3 protein: CASSQQADTDTQYF. The CDR3 nucleotides read TGTGCCAGTAGTCAACAGGCGGACACAGATACGCAGTATTTT.

The J gene is TRBJ1-1, the V gene TRBV18; a weak D match, TRBD1 (5 bases). The CDR3 is 15 residues long. Germline V CDR1 and CDR2: KGHSH, LQKENI. The germline V and J ends were trimmed by 2 bases and 4 bases, with 14 bases remaining between them. CDR3 protein: CASSPGGNRGTEAFF. The CDR3 DNA sequence: TGTGCCAGCTCACCAGGCGGAAATAGGGGCACTGAAGCTTTCTTT.

The rearrangement uses TRBV4-1 and TRBJ1-6, with D unresolved. Germline CDR1 MGHRA, CDR2 YSYEKL. The CDR3 has 14 amino acids. The germline V and J ends were trimmed by 1 base and 14 bases, with 15 bases remaining between them. Here the CDR3 reads CASSQVNSPGTLHF. In DNA, the CDR3 is TGCGCCAGCAGCCAAGTTAACTCCCCGGGAACCCTCCACTTT.

This chain joins TRBV9 and TRBJ1-3; a possible D gene is TRBD1 (5 bases). Trimming cost V 3 bases and J 0 bases, with 7 bases left between them. CDR3 size: 14 residues. Germline V CDR1 and CDR2: SGDLS, YYNGEE. CDR3 residues: CASSGQLSGNTIYF. The CDR3 DNA sequence: TGTGCCAGCAGCGGACAGCTCTCTGGAAACACCATATATTTT.

The rearrangement links TRBV7-8 to TRBJ1-5; 7 positions agree with TRBD1. Trimming took 5 bases from V and 2 from J; bases not matched to a gene: 9. The CDR3 runs to 16 residues. CDR1 SGHVS and CDR2 FQNEAQ come from the germline V gene. The CDR3 reads CASSPGTVNGNQPQHF. The CDR3 region has the DNA TGTGCCAGCAGCCCAGGGACAGTTAATGGCAATCAGCCCCAGCATTTT.

This clone came up once. This sequence joins TRBV7-9 and TRBJ1-1; D is perhaps TRBD1 (6 bases). The CDR3 totals 14 residues. Germline V lookup: CDR1 SEHNR, CDR2 FQNEAQ (reference sequence). V was cut by 5 bases and J by 4 bases, with 14 bases left in between. The CDR3 nucleotides read TGTGCCAGCAGCCCCGCACAGGGACCCACTGAAGCTTTCTTT. Translated: CASSPAQGPTEAFF. Full variable domain (remainder filled in from reference TRBV7-9 and TRBJ1-1): DTGVSQNPRHKITKRGQNVTFRCDPISEHNRLYWYRQTLGQGPEFLTYFQNEAQLEKSRLLSDRFSAERPKGSFSTLEIQRTEQGDSAMYLCASSPAQGPTEAFFGQGTRLTVV.

The rearrangement joins TRBV18 to TRBJ2-1, with D perhaps TRBD1 (6 bases). Germline CDR1 KGHSH, CDR2 LQKENI. CDR3 size: 16 residues. V lost 6 bases and J 5 bases, leaving 20 bases between the germline ends. The CDR3 DNA reads TGTGCCAGCTCTAGGGCGACAGGCGATCTCAACAATGAGCAGTTCTTC. It codes for CASSRATGDLNNEQFF.

This chain joins TRBV3-1 (or the pseudogene TRBV3-2) and TRBJ1-6; 11 positions agree with TRBD1. Germline V gene data show CDR1 as LGHDT and CDR2 as YNNKEL (reference sequence). J gave up 13 bases and V 3 bases, and 14 bases lay outside the gene matches. The length of the CDR3 is 17 residues. This chain's CDR3 is CASSHFRPGQGGRPLHF. The CDR3 DNA is TGTGCCAGCAGCCACTTCCGACCGGGACAGGGGGGGAGGCCCCTCCACTTT.

The chain carries TRBV4-3 and TRBJ2-2; no clear D. V was cut by 0 bases and J by 7 bases, with 6 bases left in between. This CDR3 is 13 amino acids long. CDR1 and CDR2 from the germline V gene are LGHNA and YSLEER. The CDR3 DNA follows: TGCGCCAGCAGCCAAGATCGGGTCGGGGAGCTGTTTTTT. Amino acids: CASSQDRVGELFF.

The chain has TRBV14 and TRBJ2-1, with D possibly matching TRBD1 (5 bases). The CDR3 runs to 19 residues. V dropped 0 bases and J dropped 6 bases, with 24 bases sitting between them. Germline CDR1 reads SGHDN; CDR2 reads FVKESK. CDR3 loop: CASSQDRISGREIGNEQFF. The CDR3 region has the DNA TGTGCCAGCAGCCAAGATAGAATAAGTGGCAGGGAAATAGGCAATGAGCAGTTCTTC. The full variable domain, with the rest looked up from reference TRBV14 and TRBJ2-1, is EAGVTQFPSHSVIEKGQTVTLRCDPISGHDNLYWYRRVMGKEIKFLLHFVKESKQDESGMPNNRFLAERTGGTYSTLKVQPAELEDSGVYFCASSQDRISGREIGNEQFFGPGTRLTVL.

The chain couples TRBV6-5 to TRBJ1-2; TRBD1 matches at 8 bases. The germline gives CDR1 MNHEY, CDR2 SVGAGI. The CDR3 is 12 amino acids. Trimming removed 6 bases from V and 9 bases from J; junction bases left unmatched: 6. DNA for the CDR3: TGTGCCAGCAGCTGGACAGGGAGTCGCTACACCTTC. Translated: CASSWTGSRYTF.